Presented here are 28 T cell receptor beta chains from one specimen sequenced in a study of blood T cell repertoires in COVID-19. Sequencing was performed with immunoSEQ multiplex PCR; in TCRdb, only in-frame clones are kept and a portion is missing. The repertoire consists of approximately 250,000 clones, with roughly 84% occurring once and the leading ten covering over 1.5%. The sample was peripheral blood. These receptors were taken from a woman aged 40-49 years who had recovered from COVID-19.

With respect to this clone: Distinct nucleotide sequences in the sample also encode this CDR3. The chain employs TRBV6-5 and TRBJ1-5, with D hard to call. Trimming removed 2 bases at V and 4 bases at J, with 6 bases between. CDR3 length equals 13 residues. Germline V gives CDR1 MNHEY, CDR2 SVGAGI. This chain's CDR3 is CASSYGGNQPQHF. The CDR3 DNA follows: TGTGCCAGCAGTTACGGAGGTAATCAGCCCCAGCATTTT.

The CDR3 here is CATYRGTYEQYF. The CDR3 region has the DNA TGTGCCACCTACAGGGGCACCTACGAGCAGTACTTC. The genes are TRBV2 and TRBJ2-7; 7 bases are shared with TRBD1. Trimming at V came to 10 bases and at J to 2 bases, leaving 5 bases not matched to a gene. This CDR3 is built from 12 residues. CDR1 is SNHLY and CDR2 is FYNNEI in the germline V gene.

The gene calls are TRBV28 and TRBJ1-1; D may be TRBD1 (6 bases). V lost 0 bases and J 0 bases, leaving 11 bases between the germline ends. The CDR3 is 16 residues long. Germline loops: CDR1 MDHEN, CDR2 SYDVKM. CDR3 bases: TGTGCCAGCAGTTTATGCTACAGGGCCATGAACACTGAAGCTTTCTTT. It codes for CASSLCYRAMNTEAFF.

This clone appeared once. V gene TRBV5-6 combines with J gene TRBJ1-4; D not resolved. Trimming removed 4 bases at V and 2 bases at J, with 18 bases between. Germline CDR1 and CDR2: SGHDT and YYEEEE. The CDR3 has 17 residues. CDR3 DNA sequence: TGTGCCAGCAGCGCAACCTGGAGGGTAACGACTAATGAAAAACTGTTTTTT. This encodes CASSATWRVTTNEKLFF.

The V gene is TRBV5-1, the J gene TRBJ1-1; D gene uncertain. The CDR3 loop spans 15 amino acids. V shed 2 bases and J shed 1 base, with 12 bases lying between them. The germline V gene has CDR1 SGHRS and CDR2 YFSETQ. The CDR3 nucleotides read TGCGCCAGCAGCTTTATGTCGGAGGGGAACACTGAAGCTTTCTTT. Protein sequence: CASSFMSEGNTEAFF.

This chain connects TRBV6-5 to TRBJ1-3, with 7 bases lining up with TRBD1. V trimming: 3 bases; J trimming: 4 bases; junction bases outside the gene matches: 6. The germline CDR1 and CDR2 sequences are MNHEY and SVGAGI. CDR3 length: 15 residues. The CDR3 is CASSYTGVYGNTIYF. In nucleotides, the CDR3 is TGTGCCAGCAGTTATACAGGGGTATACGGAAACACCATATATTTT.

CDR3 nucleotides: TGTGCCAGCAACCCTCCAGGGGCTGGAAACACCATATATTTT. Its translation: CASNPPGAGNTIYF. This chain links TRBV28 with TRBJ1-3; weak D call: TRBD1 (6 bases). The germline CDR1 and CDR2 sequences are MDHEN and SYDVKM. With 7 bases removed from V and 2 bases from J, the gap between germline ends came to 12 bases. The CDR3 covers 14 residues.

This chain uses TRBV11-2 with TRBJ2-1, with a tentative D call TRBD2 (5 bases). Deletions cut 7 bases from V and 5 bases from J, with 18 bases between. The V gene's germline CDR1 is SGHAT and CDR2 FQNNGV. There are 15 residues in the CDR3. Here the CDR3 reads CASTSGWRRNNEQFF. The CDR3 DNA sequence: TGTGCCAGCACCTCGGGGTGGAGGCGGAACAATGAGCAGTTCTTC.

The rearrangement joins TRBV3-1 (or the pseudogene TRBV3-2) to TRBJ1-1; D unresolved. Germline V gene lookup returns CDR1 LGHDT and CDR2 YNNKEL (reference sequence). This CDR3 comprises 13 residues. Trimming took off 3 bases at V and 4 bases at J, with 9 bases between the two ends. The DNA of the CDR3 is TGTGCCAGCAGCCAGTCGGGGTTCACTGAAGCTTTCTTT. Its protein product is CASSQSGFTEAFF.

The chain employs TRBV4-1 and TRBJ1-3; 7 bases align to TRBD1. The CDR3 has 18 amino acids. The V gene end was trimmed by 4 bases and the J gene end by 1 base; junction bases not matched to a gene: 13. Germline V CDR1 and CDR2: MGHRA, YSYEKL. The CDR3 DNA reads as TGCGCCAGCAGCCTCCCTGGGGGACAGAAAATATCTGGAAACACCATATATTTT. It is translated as CASSLPGGQKISGNTIYF.

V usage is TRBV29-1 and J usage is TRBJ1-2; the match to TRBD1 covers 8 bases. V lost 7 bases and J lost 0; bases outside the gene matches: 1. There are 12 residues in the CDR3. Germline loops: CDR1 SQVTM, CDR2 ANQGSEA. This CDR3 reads CSADRANYGYTF. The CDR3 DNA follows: TGCAGCGCGGACAGGGCTAACTATGGCTACACCTTC.

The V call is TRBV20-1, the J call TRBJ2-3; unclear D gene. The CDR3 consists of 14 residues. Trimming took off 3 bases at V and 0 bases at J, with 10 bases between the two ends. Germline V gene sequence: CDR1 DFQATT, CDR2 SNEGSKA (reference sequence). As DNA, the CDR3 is TGCAGTGCTAGTTATCGGGTGAGCACAGATACGCAGTATTTT. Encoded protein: CSASYRVSTDTQYF.

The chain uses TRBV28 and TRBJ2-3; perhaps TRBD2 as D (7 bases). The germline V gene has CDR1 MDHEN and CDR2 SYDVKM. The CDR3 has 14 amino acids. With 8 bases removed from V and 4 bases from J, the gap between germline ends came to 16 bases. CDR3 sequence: CASQTSGGADTQYF. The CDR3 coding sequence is TGTGCCAGCCAAACTTCGGGGGGCGCAGATACGCAGTATTTT.

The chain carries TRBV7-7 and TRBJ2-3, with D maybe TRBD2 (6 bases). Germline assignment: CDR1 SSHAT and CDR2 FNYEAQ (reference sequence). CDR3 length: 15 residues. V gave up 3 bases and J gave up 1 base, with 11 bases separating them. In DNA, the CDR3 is TGTGCCAGCAGCTTCGGGGGATGGGGCACAGATACGCAGTATTTT. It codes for CASSFGGWGTDTQYF.

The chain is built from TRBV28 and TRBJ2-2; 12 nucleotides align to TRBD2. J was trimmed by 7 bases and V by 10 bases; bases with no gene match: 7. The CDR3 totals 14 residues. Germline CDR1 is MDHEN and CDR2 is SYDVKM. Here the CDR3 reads CAILAGGLNGELFF. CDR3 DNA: TGTGCCATCCTAGCGGGGGGGCTGAACGGGGAGCTGTTTTTT.

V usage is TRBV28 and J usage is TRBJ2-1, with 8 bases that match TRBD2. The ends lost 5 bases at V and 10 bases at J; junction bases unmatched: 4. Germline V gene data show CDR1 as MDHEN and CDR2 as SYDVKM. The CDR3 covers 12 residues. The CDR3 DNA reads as TGTGCCAGCAGTCTAACTAGCGGCGAGCAGTTCTTC. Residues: CASSLTSGEQFF.

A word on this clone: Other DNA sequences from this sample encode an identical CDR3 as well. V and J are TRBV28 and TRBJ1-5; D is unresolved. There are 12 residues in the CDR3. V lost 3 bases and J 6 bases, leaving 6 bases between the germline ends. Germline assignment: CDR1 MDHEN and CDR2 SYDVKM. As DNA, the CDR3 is TGTGCCAGCAGTTTGCCCGGTCAGCCCCAGCATTTT. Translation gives CASSLPGQPQHF.

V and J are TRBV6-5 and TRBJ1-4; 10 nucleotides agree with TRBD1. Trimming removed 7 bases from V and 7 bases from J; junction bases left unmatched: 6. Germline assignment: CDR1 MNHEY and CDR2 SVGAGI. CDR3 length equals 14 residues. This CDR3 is CASTWGTGVEKLFF. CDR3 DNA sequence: TGTGCCAGCACTTGGGGGACAGGGGTTGAAAAACTGTTTTTT.

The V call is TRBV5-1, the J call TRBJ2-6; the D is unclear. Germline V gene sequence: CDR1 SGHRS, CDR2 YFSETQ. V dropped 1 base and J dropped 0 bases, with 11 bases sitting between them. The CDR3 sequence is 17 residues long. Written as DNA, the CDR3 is TGCGCCAGCAGCTTGCAAAGCAGGAACTCTGGGGCCAACGTCCTGACTTTC. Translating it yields CASSLQSRNSGANVLTF. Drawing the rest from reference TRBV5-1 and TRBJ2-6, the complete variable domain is KAGVTQTPRYLIKTRGQQVTLSCSPISGHRSVSWYQQTPGQGLQFLFEYFSETQRNKGNFPGRFSGRQFSNSRSEMNVSTLELGDSALYLCASSLQSRNSGANVLTFGAGSRLTVL.

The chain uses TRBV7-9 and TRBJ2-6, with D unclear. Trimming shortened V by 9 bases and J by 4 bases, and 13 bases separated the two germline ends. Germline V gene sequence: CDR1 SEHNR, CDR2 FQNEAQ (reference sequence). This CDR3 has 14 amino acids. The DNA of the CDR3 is TGTGCCAGTGCAATGACTTGGGGGGCCAACGTCCTGACTTTC. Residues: CASAMTWGANVLTF. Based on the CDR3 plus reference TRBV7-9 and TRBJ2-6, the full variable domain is DTGVSQNPRHKITKRGQNVTFRCDPISEHNRLYWYRQTLGQGPEFLTYFQNEAQLEKSRLLSDRFSAERPKGSFSTLEIQRTEQGDSAMYLCASAMTWGANVLTFGAGSRLTVL.

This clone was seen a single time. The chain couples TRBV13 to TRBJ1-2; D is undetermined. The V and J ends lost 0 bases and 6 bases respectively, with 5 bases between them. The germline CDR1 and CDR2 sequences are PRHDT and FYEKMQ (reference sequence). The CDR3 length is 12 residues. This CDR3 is CASSLGQDGYTF. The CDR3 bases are TGTGCCAGCAGCTTAGGACAAGATGGCTACACCTTC.

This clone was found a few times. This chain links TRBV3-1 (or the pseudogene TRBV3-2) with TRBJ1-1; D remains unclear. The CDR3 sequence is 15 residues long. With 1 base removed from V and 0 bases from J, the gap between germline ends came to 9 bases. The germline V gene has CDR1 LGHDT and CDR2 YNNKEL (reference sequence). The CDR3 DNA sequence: TGTGCCAGCAGCCAAGCAGTGAATATGAACACTGAAGCTTTCTTT. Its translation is CASSQAVNMNTEAFF.

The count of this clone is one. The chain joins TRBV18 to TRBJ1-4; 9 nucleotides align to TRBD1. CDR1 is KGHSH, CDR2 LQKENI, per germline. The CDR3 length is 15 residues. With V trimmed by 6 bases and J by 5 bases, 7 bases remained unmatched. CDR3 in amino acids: CASSGQGSSNEKLFF. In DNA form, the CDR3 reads TGTGCCAGCTCGGGACAGGGCTCTTCGAATGAAAAACTGTTTTTT. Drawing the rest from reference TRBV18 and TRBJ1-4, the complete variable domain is NAGVMQNPRHLVRRRGQEARLRCSPMKGHSHVYWYRQLPEEGLKFMVYLQKENIIDESGMPKERFSAEFPKEGPSILRIQQVVRGDSAAYFCASSGQGSSNEKLFFGSGTQLSVL.

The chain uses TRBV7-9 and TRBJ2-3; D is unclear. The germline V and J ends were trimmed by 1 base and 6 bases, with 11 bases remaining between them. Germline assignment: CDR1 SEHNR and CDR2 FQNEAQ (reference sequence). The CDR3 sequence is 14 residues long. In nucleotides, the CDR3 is TGTGCCAGCAGCTTAGGTAGGCTAGACGATACGCAGTATTTT. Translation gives CASSLGRLDDTQYF.

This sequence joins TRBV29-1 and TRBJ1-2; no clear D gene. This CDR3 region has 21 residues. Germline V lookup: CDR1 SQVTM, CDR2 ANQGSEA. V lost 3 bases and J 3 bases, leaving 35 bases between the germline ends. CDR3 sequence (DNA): TGCAGCGTTGACGGAGAGCGGGAGGCCTACGTTCCTCTGGGTACCCACTATGGCTACACCTTC. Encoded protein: CSVDGEREAYVPLGTHYGYTF.

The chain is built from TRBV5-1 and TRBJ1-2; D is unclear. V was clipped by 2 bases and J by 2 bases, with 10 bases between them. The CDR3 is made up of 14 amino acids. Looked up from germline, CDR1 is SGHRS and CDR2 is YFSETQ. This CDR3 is CASSFAGANYGYTF. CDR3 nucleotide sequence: TGCGCCAGCAGCTTTGCGGGAGCGAACTATGGCTACACCTTC. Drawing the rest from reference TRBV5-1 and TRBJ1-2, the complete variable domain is KAGVTQTPRYLIKTRGQQVTLSCSPISGHRSVSWYQQTPGQGLQFLFEYFSETQRNKGNFPGRFSGRQFSNSRSEMNVSTLELGDSALYLCASSFAGANYGYTFGSGTRLTVV.

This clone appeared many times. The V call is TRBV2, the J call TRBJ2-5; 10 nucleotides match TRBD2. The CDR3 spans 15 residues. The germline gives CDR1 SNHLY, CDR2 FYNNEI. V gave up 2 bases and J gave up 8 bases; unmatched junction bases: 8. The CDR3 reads CASSENLAGELTQYF. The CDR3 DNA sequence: TGTGCCAGCAGTGAAAATCTAGCGGGGGAACTAACCCAGTACTTC.

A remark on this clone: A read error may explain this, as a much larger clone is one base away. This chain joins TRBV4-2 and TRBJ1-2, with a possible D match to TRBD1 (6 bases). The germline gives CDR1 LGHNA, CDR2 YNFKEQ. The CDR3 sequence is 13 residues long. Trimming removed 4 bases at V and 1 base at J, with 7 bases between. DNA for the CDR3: TGTGCCAGCAGCCCGGACAGTAACTATGGCTACACCTTC. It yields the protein CASSPDSNYGYTF.